The 24 T cell receptor beta chains below all came from one sample that was sequenced in a study of blood T cell repertoires in COVID-19. The table came from immunoSEQ multiplex PCR; TCRdb's copy has only in-frame clones and leaves some out. The table lists around 220,000 clones, 65% to 85% of them singletons. The sequenced sample was peripheral blood. The receptors originated from a woman of 80 years or more with acute or convalescent COVID-19.

The chain couples TRBV11-3 to TRBJ2-5; 16 nucleotides match TRBD2. Germline values: CDR1 SGHNT, CDR2 YENEEA. Trimming removed 5 bases from V and 2 bases from J; junction bases left unmatched: 8. CDR3 length equals 18 residues. The CDR3 spells CASSQGTSGGANQETQYF. The CDR3 nucleotides are TGTGCCAGCAGCCAAGGGACTAGCGGGGGGGCTAATCAAGAGACCCAGTACTTC.

The J gene is TRBJ1-2, the V gene TRBV19; TRBD1 is a possible D gene (6 bases). This CDR3 is built from 14 residues. Germline CDR1 LNHDA, CDR2 SQIVND (reference sequence). V was cut by 5 bases and J by 4 bases, with 14 bases left in between. CDR3 DNA sequence: TGTGCCAGTAGTGGACAGCGCGAAGGCTATGGCTACACCTTC. It is translated as CASSGQREGYGYTF.

This clone was counted a few times. The rearrangement links TRBV7-8 to TRBJ1-1; D not certain. The CDR3 runs 12 residues. Trimming removed 1 base from V and 7 bases from J, with 7 bases in between. CDR1 is SGHVS and CDR2 is FQNEAQ in the germline V gene. The CDR3 reads CASSLERGEAFF. DNA of the CDR3: TGTGCCAGCAGCTTAGAACGGGGTGAAGCTTTCTTT.

This clone was observed a handful of times. The chain links TRBV6-5 to TRBJ1-6, with 12 bases identical to TRBD1. CDR1 is MNHEY and CDR2 is SVGAGI in the germline V gene. The CDR3 has 15 amino acids. V shed 6 bases and J 8 bases; nucleotides not matched to a gene: 5. CDR3 loop: CASSPGQGAYSPLHF. The CDR3 region has the DNA TGTGCCAGCAGCCCGGGACAGGGGGCTTATTCACCCCTCCACTTT.

This chain joins TRBV18 and TRBJ2-7; TRBD1 is a possible D gene (5 bases). The CDR3 covers 14 residues. Deletions cut 3 bases from V and 3 bases from J, with 12 bases between. Germline values: CDR1 KGHSH, CDR2 LQKENI. The CDR3 sequence: CASSPPTGVYEQYF. The DNA for the CDR3 is TGTGCCAGCTCACCTCCAACAGGAGTCTACGAGCAGTACTTC. The whole variable domain, remainder taken from reference TRBV18 and TRBJ2-7, is NAGVMQNPRHLVRRRGQEARLRCSPMKGHSHVYWYRQLPEEGLKFMVYLQKENIIDESGMPKERFSAEFPKEGPSILRIQQVVRGDSAAYFCASSPPTGVYEQYFGPGTRLTVT.

The gene calls are TRBV6-4 and TRBJ2-2, with D possibly being TRBD2 (5 bases). Trimming pared 8 bases from V and 4 bases from J, leaving 17 bases between. The CDR3 runs 15 residues. Germline loops: CDR1 MRHNA, CDR2 SNTAGT. The CDR3 DNA follows: TGTGCCAGCTCCACCGAGGGAAGTGGCACCGGGGAGCTGTTTTTT. Translated: CASSTEGSGTGELFF.

The J gene is TRBJ2-3, the V gene TRBV10-2, with D possibly matching TRBD1 (6 bases). V dropped 6 bases and J dropped 3 bases, with 13 bases sitting between them. CDR1 WSHSY and CDR2 SAAADI come from the germline V gene. This CDR3 is built from 14 residues. CDR3: CASRPTGRTDTQYF. The CDR3 DNA reads TGCGCCAGCAGGCCCACAGGGCGTACAGATACGCAGTATTTT.

V and J are TRBV10-3 and TRBJ2-7; TRBD2 matches at 8 bases. Per the germline V gene, CDR1 is ENHRY and CDR2 is SYGVKD. J gave up 3 bases and V 6 bases, and 7 bases lay outside the gene matches. CDR3 length: 14 residues. The CDR3 sequence: CAISREGSNYEQYF. The CDR3, as DNA: TGTGCCATCAGCCGGGAGGGCAGTAACTACGAGCAGTACTTC.

J is TRBJ1-2 and V is TRBV19, with 9 bases lining up with TRBD1. The ends lost 10 bases at V and 4 bases at J; junction bases unmatched: 7. The CDR3 runs 13 residues. Germline CDR1 and CDR2: LNHDA and SQIVND (reference sequence). The CDR3: CAIRDRAFYGYTF. CDR3 nucleotides: TGTGCCATCAGGGACAGGGCTTTCTATGGCTACACCTTC.

This chain connects TRBV6-2 or TRBV6-3 to TRBJ2-1; weak D call: TRBD1 (6 bases). The length of the CDR3 is 15 residues. Between the trimmed V and J ends, which lost 3 bases and 3 bases, there was a span of 12 bases. Germline-derived CDR1 and CDR2 are MNHEY and SVGEGT. The CDR3 here is CASSYTGQSYNEQFF. The CDR3 DNA reads as TGTGCCAGCAGTTATACGGGACAAAGCTACAATGAGCAGTTCTTC.

This clone appeared a few times. The chain carries TRBV4-2 and TRBJ2-7, with TRBD1 matching 8 bases. Germline CDR1 reads LGHNA; CDR2 reads YNFKEQ. The CDR3 spans 16 residues. Trimming cost V 0 bases and J 0 bases; bases outside gene matches: 4. The chain's CDR3 is CASSQDPGQASYEQYF. CDR3 nucleotides: TGTGCCAGCAGCCAAGATCCGGGACAGGCCTCCTACGAGCAGTACTTC.

This chain links TRBV19 with TRBJ1-2; 7 nucleotides agree with TRBD1. The V gene end was trimmed by 10 bases and the J gene end by 0 bases; junction bases not matched to a gene: 17. CDR1 is LNHDA, CDR2 SQIVND, per germline (reference sequence). The CDR3 length is 17 residues. CDR3 nucleotide sequence: TGTGCCACCACCACGGACCGGGACAGATATACTAACTATGGCTACACCTTC. Its protein is CATTTDRDRYTNYGYTF.

The V call is TRBV7-6, the J call TRBJ2-3, with 9 bases matching TRBD2. CDR1 SGHVS and CDR2 FNYEAQ come from the germline V gene. With 5 bases clipped from V and 3 bases from J, the junction kept 3 bases outside the gene matches. The CDR3 contains 14 residues. The CDR3 DNA reads TGTGCCAGCAGCCTACTAGCGGGTACAGATACGCAGTATTTT. Translated, it gives CASSLLAGTDTQYF.

The rearrangement uses TRBV6-6 and TRBJ1-1; D gene unclear. Germline V gene sequence: CDR1 MNHNY, CDR2 SVGAGI (reference sequence). V shed 0 bases and J shed 11 bases, with 7 bases lying between them. The CDR3 loop spans 11 amino acids. The CDR3 region is CASSYSTRAFF. CDR3 nucleotides: TGTGCCAGCAGTTACTCGACTCGGGCTTTCTTT.

This sequence joins TRBV11-1 and TRBJ1-4; maybe TRBD1 (6 bases). CDR3 length equals 13 residues. Germline CDR1 and CDR2: SGHAT and FQDESV (reference sequence). The V gene lost 4 bases and the J gene lost 16 bases, with 19 bases spanning the gap. CDR3 sequence (DNA): TGTGCCAGCAGCTCAATTTATACCGGGACAAAGTTTTTT. Translated: CASSSIYTGTKFF.

The rearrangement uses TRBV6-1 and TRBJ2-2; D may be TRBD1 (5 bases). This CDR3 spans 15 amino acids. Germline V CDR1 and CDR2: MNHNS, SASEGT. Trimming removed 0 bases from V and 6 bases from J, with 11 bases in between. CDR3 nucleotides: TGTGCCAGCAGTGAAGCGGAAGGGGTCTCCGGGGAGCTGTTTTTT. Residues: CASSEAEGVSGELFF.

The CDR3 region has the DNA TGTGCCAGTAGGTTCGGAGGGAACTATGGCTACACCTTC. It translates to CASRFGGNYGYTF. The chain couples TRBV19 to TRBJ1-2, with no clear D. Deletions cut 6 bases from V and 2 bases from J, with 10 bases between. CDR1 is LNHDA and CDR2 is SQIVND in the germline V gene (reference sequence). The length of the CDR3 is 13 residues.

V gene TRBV27 combines with J gene TRBJ2-3; 10 nucleotides align to TRBD1. From germline, CDR1 is MNHEY and CDR2 SMNVEV (reference sequence). The CDR3 has 14 amino acids. V gave up 8 bases and J gave up 4 bases; unmatched junction bases: 6. In nucleotides, the CDR3 is TGTGCCAGCTACCGGGACAGGGGAGCAGATACGCAGTATTTT. This sequence encodes CASYRDRGADTQYF.

The V call is TRBV30, the J call TRBJ2-5; D may be TRBD2 (6 bases). This CDR3 is built from 17 residues. Trimming shortened V by 0 bases and J by 6 bases, and 23 bases separated the two germline ends. CDR1 is GTSNPN, CDR2 SVGIG, per germline (reference sequence). Here the CDR3 reads CAWSVPPPTGDWKTQYF. In nucleotides, the CDR3 is TGTGCCTGGAGTGTGCCCCCCCCCACGGGGGATTGGAAGACCCAGTACTTC. The whole variable domain, filled in from reference TRBV30 and TRBJ2-5, reads SQTIHQWPATLVQPVGSPLSLECTVEGTSNPNLYWYRQAAGRGLQLLFYSVGIGQISSEVPQNLSASRPQDRQFILSSKKLLLSDSGFYLCAWSVPPPTGDWKTQYFGPGTRLLVL.

This clone has a handful of counts. This chain joins TRBV12-3 or TRBV12-4 and TRBJ1-2, with D uncertain. The CDR3 has 12 residues. Trimming cost V 6 bases and J 14 bases, with 19 bases left between them. The CDR3 nucleotides read TGTGCCAGCAGCCTCAGTCAACCTCCCAGGACCTTC. As protein: CASSLSQPPRTF.

V usage is TRBV7-2 and J usage is TRBJ2-3; the D is unclear. The CDR3 is made up of 13 amino acids. The germline V and J ends were trimmed by 5 bases and 2 bases, with 8 bases remaining between them. Germline assignment: CDR1 SGHTA and CDR2 FQGNSA. The CDR3 spells CASSRSYTDTQYF. Written as DNA, the CDR3 is TGTGCCAGCAGCCGGTCGTACACAGATACGCAGTATTTT. The entire variable domain, with the rest obtained from reference TRBV7-2 and TRBJ2-3, is as follows: GAGVSQSPSNKVTEKGKDVELRCDPISGHTALYWYRQSLGQGLEFLIYFQGNSAPDKSGLPSDRFSAERTGGSVSTLTIQRTQQEDSAVYLCASSRSYTDTQYFGPGTRLTVL.

The V gene is TRBV19, the J gene TRBJ2-3, with D possibly TRBD2 on 6 matching bases. This CDR3 is built from 14 residues. Trimming pared 5 bases from V and 2 bases from J, leaving 11 bases between. Germline loops: CDR1 LNHDA, CDR2 SQIVND (reference sequence). The CDR3 DNA reads TGTGCCAGTAGTTGGGCTAGCGCCACAGATACGCAGTATTTT. It codes for CASSWASATDTQYF.

DNA of the CDR3: TGTGCCAGCAGCCCAAGGGGGGACAGGGGTAGTGGTACTGAAGCTTTCTTT. This gives the protein CASSPRGDRGSGTEAFF. This chain uses TRBV9 with TRBJ1-1; TRBD1 agrees at 10 bases. The trim removed 4 bases at V and 5 bases at J, leaving 14 bases unmatched. The CDR3 is 17 amino acids. Germline loops: CDR1 SGDLS, CDR2 YYNGEE. Full variable domain (outside the CDR3, taken from reference TRBV9 and TRBJ1-1): DSGVTQTPKHLITATGQRVTLRCSPRSGDLSVYWYQQSLDQGLQFLIQYYNGEERAKGNILERFSAQQFPDLHSELNLSSLELGDSALYFCASSPRGDRGSGTEAFFGQGTRLTVV.

The V call is TRBV11-2, the J call TRBJ2-7, with 7 bases identical to TRBD2. Looked up from germline, CDR1 is SGHAT and CDR2 is FQNNGV. V was pared by 7 bases and J by 0 bases, with 9 bases of the junction left unmatched. This CDR3 contains 15 residues. CDR3 coding DNA: TGTGCCAGCAACGTAGACGGGGGGTCCTCCTACGAGCAGTACTTC. It translates to CASNVDGGSSYEQYF.